The TCR beta chain under discussion was sequenced for a study of yellow fever vaccine responses in identical twins. General study findings and limits: After vaccination, twins' T cell response reportedly seemed partly convergent, partly personalized.

This CDR3 comprises 15 residues. J was trimmed by 5 bases and V by 1 base; bases with no gene match: 5. Germline V gene sequence: CDR1 SGHRS, CDR2 YFSETQ. This clonotype was detected only a few times. Its antigen is as yet unknown. TCRdb called the RT-PCR reads again in MiXCR, with one record for every CDR3 protein. The sample holds about 18,000 distinct CDR3 sequences, roughly two thirds seen once. Specimen: T cells from blood (PBMCs), unsorted or a sorted subset (not recorded which), collected before or after yellow fever vaccination (not recorded which). This TCR was sampled from a woman aged 18-29 years who received the yellow fever vaccine. The rearrangement links TRBV5-1 to TRBJ2-1; TRBD2 matches 8 bases. The CDR3 loop is CASSLTSGANNEQFF. CDR3 DNA sequence: TGCGCCAGCAGCTTGACTAGCGGTGCTAACAATGAGCAGTTCTTC.